This entry is about one TCR beta chain. Sequencing sought depths of 1 in 200,000 to 1 in 1 million T cells. Only in-frame clones appear in the TCRdb table, and some are missing; sequencing was by immunoSEQ multiplex PCR. The sample carries about 140,000 clones, about 80% recorded once. From germline, CDR1 is LNHDA and CDR2 SQIVND (reference sequence). Between the trimmed V and J ends, which lost 7 bases and 9 bases, there was a span of 18 bases. CDR3 length equals 13 residues. This sample was included in a study of cytotoxic CD8 clonotypes in ibrutinib-treated CLL. Study-level background: It was after a median about 11 months of treatment, range 6 to 36, that response samples were taken.

This receptor was identified in a human donor with chronic lymphocytic leukemia. The rearrangement joins TRBV19 to TRBJ2-5, with D tentatively TRBD2 (8 bases). This specimen consisted of PBMCs, obtained after 12 months of ibrutinib treatment. The DNA for the CDR3 is TGTGCCAGTACGGACAGGTCCGGGAGGGCCCAGTACTTC. This codes for CASTDRSGRAQYF.